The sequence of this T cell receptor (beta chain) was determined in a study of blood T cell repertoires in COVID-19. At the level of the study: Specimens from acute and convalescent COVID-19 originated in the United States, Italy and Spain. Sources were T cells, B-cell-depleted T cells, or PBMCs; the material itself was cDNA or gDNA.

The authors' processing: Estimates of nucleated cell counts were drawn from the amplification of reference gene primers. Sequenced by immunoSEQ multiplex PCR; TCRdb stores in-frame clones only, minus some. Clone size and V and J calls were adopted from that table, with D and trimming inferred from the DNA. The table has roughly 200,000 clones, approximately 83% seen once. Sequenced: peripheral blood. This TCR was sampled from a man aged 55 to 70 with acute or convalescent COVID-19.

The CDR3 DNA is TGTGCCAGCAGCCCGACGGGGGGGTGGCATGAGCAGTTCTTC. Protein: CASSPTGGWHEQFF. This chain uses TRBV11-3 with TRBJ2-1; 8 bases are a match to TRBD2. The germline V gene encodes CDR1 SGHNT and CDR2 YENEEA. The CDR3 runs to 14 residues. The J segment lost 8 bases and the V segment lost 5 bases, leaving 8 bases of the junction unmatched.